This T cell receptor beta chain stems from a study of OX40 agonist ivuxolimab in advanced cancers. Findings and caveats of the study: On average, CD8+ T cells had more expanded clones than CD4+. Among expanded peripheral T cells, antigen specificity went undetermined.

Only in-frame clones appear in the TCRdb table, and some are missing; sequencing was by immunoSEQ multiplex PCR. The profile covers some 64,000 clones, with about 89% appearing a single time and less than 6% taken by the ten largest. Remarks on this clone: The antigen is unknown.

With autoimmune disease history or systemic immunosuppression, patients were excluded. Germline loops: CDR1 SGHTA, CDR2 FQGTGA. The CDR3 is 15 amino acids. Trimming took 5 bases from V and 2 from J; bases not matched to a gene: 3. This TCR was sampled from an adult with an advanced solid tumor such as melanoma, head and neck, liver or kidney cancer. The material sequenced was CD4+ or CD8+ T cells sorted from blood, taken in a trial of the OX40 agonist ivuxolimab. The chain joins TRBV7-3 to TRBJ2-2; the match to TRBD1 covers 9 bases. The CDR3 spells CASSRTGANTGELFF. The CDR3 DNA reads TGTGCCAGCAGCCGGACAGGGGCCAACACCGGGGAGCTGTTTTTT. Combining the CDR3 with reference TRBV7-3 and TRBJ2-2 gives the whole variable domain GAGVSQTPSNKVTEKGKYVELRCDPISGHTALYWYRQSLGQGPEFLIYFQGTGAADDSGLPNDRFFAVRPEGSVSTLKIQRTERGDSAVYLCASSRTGANTGELFFGEGSRLTVL.